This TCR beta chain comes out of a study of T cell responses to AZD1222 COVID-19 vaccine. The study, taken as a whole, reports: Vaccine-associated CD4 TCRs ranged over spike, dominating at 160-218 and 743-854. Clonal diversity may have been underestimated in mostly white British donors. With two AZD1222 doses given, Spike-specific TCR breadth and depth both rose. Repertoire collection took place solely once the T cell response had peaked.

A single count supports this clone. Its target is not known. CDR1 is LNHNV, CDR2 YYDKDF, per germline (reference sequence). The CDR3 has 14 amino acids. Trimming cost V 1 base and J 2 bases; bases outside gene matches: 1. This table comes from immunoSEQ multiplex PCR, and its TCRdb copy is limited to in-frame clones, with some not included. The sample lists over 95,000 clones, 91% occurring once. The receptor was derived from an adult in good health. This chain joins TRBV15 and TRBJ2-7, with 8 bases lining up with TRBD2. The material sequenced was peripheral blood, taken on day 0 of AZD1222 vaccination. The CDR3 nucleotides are TGTGCCACCAGCAGAGCCGGGGGGGCCTACGAGCAGTACTTC. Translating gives CATSRAGGAYEQYF.